One sample yielded the 13 T cell receptor beta chains listed below, sequenced in a study of cytomegalovirus exposure and HLA in healthy donors. A multiplex PCR was run with 60 Vbeta primers and 13 Jbeta primers. The repertoire was sequenced with immunoSEQ multiplex PCR; TCRdb's copy has only in-frame clones and lacks some. The sample has about 100,000 clones; roughly 82% are singletons. Input material: PBMCs. Source of these receptors: a man aged 50 to 59 in good health and CMV-seronegative.

The chain is built from TRBV19 and TRBJ2-7, with 8 positions matching TRBD1. The CDR3 consists of 13 residues. Per the germline V gene, CDR1 is LNHDA and CDR2 is SQIVND (reference sequence). The ends lost 6 bases at V and 3 bases at J; junction bases unmatched: 4. CDR3 loop: CASRPTGGYEQYF. CDR3 coding DNA: TGTGCCAGTAGGCCCACAGGGGGCTACGAGCAGTACTTC.

This clone was seen only a few times. The gene calls are TRBV5-6 and TRBJ1-1; the D gene is possibly TRBD1 (6 bases). The CDR3 has 16 amino acids. CDR1 and CDR2 from the germline V gene are SGHDT and YYEEEE. The V and J ends lost 4 bases and 2 bases respectively, with 18 bases between them. The CDR3 sequence is CASSRIELQGNTEAFF. In DNA form, the CDR3 reads TGTGCCAGCAGCCGGATTGAGCTACAGGGCAACACTGAAGCTTTCTTT.

This sequence joins TRBV7-9 and TRBJ2-7, with D possibly being TRBD1 (6 bases). V lost 5 bases, J lost 1 base, and 9 bases lay in between. CDR1 SEHNR and CDR2 FQNEAQ come from the germline V gene (reference sequence). The CDR3 is 13 residues long. Here the CDR3 reads CASSPTGSYEQYF. Written as DNA, the CDR3 is TGTGCCAGCAGCCCGACAGGTTCCTACGAGCAGTACTTC.

Worth noting for this clone: One junction end does not reproduce the germline sequence, and a read error may be involved. The chain uses TRBV18 and TRBJ1-5, with 8 nucleotides matching TRBD1. Germline V gene data show CDR1 as KGHSH and CDR2 as LQKENI. There are 15 residues in the CDR3. The chain's CDR3 is CASSPPGQVNQPQHF. As DNA, the CDR3 is TGTGCCAGCTCCCCACCGGGACAGGTCAATCAGCCCCAGCATTTT. The full variable domain, in which reference TRBV18 and TRBJ1-5 provide the parts outside the CDR3, is NAGVMQNPRHLVRRRGQEARLRCSPMKGHSHVYWYRQLPEEGLKFMVYLQKENIIDESGMPKERFSAEFPKEGPSILRIQQVVRGDSAAYFCASSPPGQVNQPQHFGDGTRLSIL.

The V gene is TRBV5-3, the J gene TRBJ1-2; possibly TRBD1 for D (6 bases). TRBV5-3 belongs to the ORF category, with a function that is uncertain. The CDR3 runs 15 residues. Trimming left V 3 bases short and J 2 bases short, with 14 bases between. The CDR3 sequence is CARSSIQGPNYGYTF. For the CDR3, the DNA is TGTGCCAGAAGCTCGATACAGGGACCCAACTATGGCTACACCTTC.

The rearrangement joins TRBV29-1 to TRBJ2-3, with 14 nucleotides matching TRBD2. The length of the CDR3 is 14 residues. V trimming: 4 bases; J trimming: 8 bases; junction bases outside the gene matches: 5. Germline assignment: CDR1 SQVTM and CDR2 ANQGSEA. As DNA, the CDR3 is TGCAGCGTTGGGACTAGCGGGGGGCGGGGTACGCAGTATTTT. The encoded protein is CSVGTSGGRGTQYF.

The chain uses TRBV27 and TRBJ1-6; tentatively, D is TRBD1 (6 bases). Trimming took 5 bases from V and 7 from J, leaving 6 bases between them. The CDR3 totals 12 residues. Per germline, CDR1 MNHEY and CDR2 SMNVEV (reference sequence). The CDR3 sequence is CASSRGNSPLHF. For the CDR3, the DNA is TGTGCCAGCAGTAGGGGGAATTCACCCCTCCACTTT.

The gene calls are TRBV5-1 and TRBJ2-2; maybe TRBD2 (6 bases). Germline CDR1 SGHRS, CDR2 YFSETQ. This CDR3 comprises 15 residues. The V gene lost 2 bases and the J gene lost 2 bases, with 10 bases spanning the gap. The CDR3, as DNA: TGCGCCAGCAGCTTTAGCGGAAAAAACACCGGGGAGCTGTTTTTT. Translating gives CASSFSGKNTGELFF.

To note about this clone: At one boundary the junction diverges from the germline segment, which might be a read error. V usage is TRBV27 and J usage is TRBJ2-5, with a weak D call TRBD2 (6 bases). The DNA end favors TRBJ2-7, so the J call may be wrong. CDR1 is MNHEY and CDR2 is SMNVEV in the germline V gene (reference sequence). CDR3 length: 13 residues. As DNA, the CDR3 is TGTGCCAGCAGCGGGGGACTCTCCAACGAGCAGTACTTC. Its protein is CASSGGLSNEQYF.

CDR3 region: CASSIDAGFRGPRNEQFF. The DNA of the CDR3 is TGTGCCAGTAGTATAGACGCCGGGTTTAGAGGTCCCCGAAATGAGCAGTTCTTC. This sequence joins TRBV19 and TRBJ2-1; D ambiguous. V was trimmed by 0 bases and J by 7 bases, leaving 22 bases between them. CDR1 is LNHDA and CDR2 is SQIVND in the germline V gene (reference sequence). There are 18 residues in the CDR3.

V is TRBV5-5 and J is TRBJ2-7, with 7 bases matching TRBD1. Germline V gene data show CDR1 as SGHKS and CDR2 as YYEKEE (reference sequence). The CDR3 has 14 residues. With 1 base clipped from V and 4 bases from J, the junction kept 5 bases outside the gene matches. CDR3 DNA: TGTGCCAGCAGCTTGCAGGGACAGCTTTACGAGCAGTACTTC. It specifies CASSLQGQLYEQYF.

The rearrangement uses TRBV10-1 and TRBJ2-3, with D possibly being TRBD2 (5 bases). The CDR3 loop spans 14 amino acids. The V end lost 4 bases, the J end lost 1 base, and 9 bases lay between the germline ends. Germline-derived CDR1 and CDR2 are WNHNN and SYGVQD (reference sequence). The CDR3 loop is CASSARRGTDTQYF. CDR3 in DNA: TGCGCCAGCAGTGCGAGGCGGGGCACAGATACGCAGTATTTT.

This chain joins TRBV6-1 and TRBJ1-2, with D maybe TRBD1 (6 bases). The CDR3 has 18 residues. Germline CDR1 and CDR2: MNHNS and SASEGT. Deletions cut 0 bases from V and 4 bases from J, with 21 bases between. The CDR3 reads CASSEALRGGAQIYGYTF. The CDR3, as DNA: TGTGCCAGCAGTGAAGCGCTTCGGGGGGGGGCGCAGATCTATGGCTACACCTTC.